This TCR beta chain was identified in a study of cytomegalovirus exposure and HLA in healthy donors. Points from the study as a whole: A later analysis showed TCR association rates differing by HLA locus, peaking at DRB1 and lowest at HLA-C. In vitro work confirmed that a few CMV-associated chains recognize CMV antigens. Analysis performed later showed TCR beta chains linked to HLA being more clonally expanded than equally common others. The study put under 200 TCR beta chains on its list as cytomegalovirus-associated.

Vbeta (60) and Jbeta (13) primers were used in the PCR. TCRdb's copy holds only in-frame clones and misses some; the assay was immunoSEQ multiplex PCR. This table has 150,000 to 200,000 clones, about 80% appearing once. The V gene lost 6 bases and the J gene lost 5 bases, with 15 bases spanning the gap. The CDR3 is made up of 15 amino acids. Germline V lookup: CDR1 SGDLS, CDR2 YYNGEE. As regards this clone: Its target is unknown.

The sequence derives from a woman in her 50s in good health and CMV-seronegative. Sequencing was done on a sample of PBMCs. V usage is TRBV9 and J usage is TRBJ1-6, with D possibly matching TRBD1 (5 bases). CDR3 sequence (DNA): TGTGCCAGCAAAGGACACGACACCGATAATTCACCCCTCCACTTT. Amino acids: CASKGHDTDNSPLHF.